This T cell receptor beta chain was recovered during a study of radiotherapy plus CTLA-4 blockade in lung cancer. Study in general: For about 18% of patients, objective responses occurred, and approximately 31% had disease control.

V lost 9 bases, J lost 3 bases, and 6 bases stayed unmatched. The V gene's germline CDR1 is MDHEN and CDR2 SYDVKM. The CDR3 length is 13 residues. Sequencing used immunoSEQ multiplex PCR; TCRdb keeps in-frame clones, though not all of them. The sample lists about 73,000 clones, around 90% seen once, with 35% to 50% in the top ten. Chemo-refractory metastatic non-small-cell lung cancer patients underwent focal radiation alongside CTLA-4 blockade with ipilimumab. Overall study findings and caveats: Among blood TCR repertoires after radiotherapy plus ipilimumab, tumor-derived clones expanded.

In the case of this clone: The antigen remains unidentified.

The chain recombines TRBV28 with TRBJ2-7, with 9 nucleotides matching TRBD1. The origin of this receptor is a human donor with non-small cell lung cancer that progressed on radiotherapy plus ipilimumab. The material sequenced was peripheral blood, taken from a patient treated with radiotherapy plus ipilimumab. The CDR3 protein is CASRSGQGYEQYF. CDR3 in DNA: TGTGCCAGTAGGTCGGGACAGGGCTACGAGCAGTACTTC.